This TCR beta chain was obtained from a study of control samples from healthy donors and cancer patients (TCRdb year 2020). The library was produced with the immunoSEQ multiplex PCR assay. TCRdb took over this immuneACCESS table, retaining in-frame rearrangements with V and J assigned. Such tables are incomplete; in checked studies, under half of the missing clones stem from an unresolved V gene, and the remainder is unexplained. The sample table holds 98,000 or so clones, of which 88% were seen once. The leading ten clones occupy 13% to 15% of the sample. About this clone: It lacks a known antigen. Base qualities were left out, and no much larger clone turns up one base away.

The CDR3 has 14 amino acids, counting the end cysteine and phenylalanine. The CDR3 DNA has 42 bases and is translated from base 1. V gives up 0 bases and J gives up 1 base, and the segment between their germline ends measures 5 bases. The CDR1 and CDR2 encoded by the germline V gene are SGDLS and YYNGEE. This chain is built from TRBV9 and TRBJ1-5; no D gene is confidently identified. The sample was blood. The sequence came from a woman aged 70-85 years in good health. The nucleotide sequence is TGTGCCAGCAGCGTAGACTCAAGCAATCAGCCCCAGCATTTT. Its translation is CASSVDSSNQPQHF.